Shown below are 21 T cell receptor beta chains from a single sample sequenced in a study of technical replicates of blood from a handful of donors. The repertoire was sequenced with immunoSEQ multiplex PCR; TCRdb's copy has only in-frame clones and lacks some. This table has fewer than 85,000 clones, roughly nine tenths appearing once. The sequenced material came from PBMCs. Every receptor here comes from a human donor in good health. Some clones in this sample may be carry-over from other donors' samples.

This rearrangement joins TRBV6-5 to TRBJ2-1; a possible D gene is TRBD2 (5 bases). Trimming shortened V by 4 bases and J by 0 bases, and 13 bases separated the two germline ends. The CDR3 runs 16 residues. Germline values: CDR1 MNHEY, CDR2 SVGAGI. DNA of the CDR3: TGTGCCAGCAGTTCATCCTCAGCGGTCTCCTACAATGAGCAGTTCTTC. Its translation is CASSSSSAVSYNEQFF.

The chain recombines TRBV7-8 with TRBJ2-7; the match to TRBD2 covers 8 bases. Germline lookup yields CDR1 SGHVS and CDR2 FQNEAQ. Germline trimming cut 1 base from V and 3 bases from J; bases unmatched to any gene: 2. This CDR3 comprises 14 residues. Here the CDR3 reads CASSLVAGSYEQYF. The DNA for the CDR3 is TGTGCCAGCAGCTTAGTAGCGGGGAGCTACGAGCAGTACTTC.

A note on this clone: Other DNA sequences in this specimen translate into the identical CDR3. The rearrangement uses TRBV5-1 and TRBJ2-1, with D tentatively TRBD2 (6 bases). V lost 3 bases and J lost 3, with 10 bases in between. CDR1 SGHRS and CDR2 YFSETQ come from the germline V gene. This CDR3 is 14 amino acids long. CDR3 in amino acids: CASSSAGGYNEQFF. CDR3 coding DNA: TGCGCCAGCAGCTCCGCCGGGGGCTACAATGAGCAGTTCTTC.

The J gene is TRBJ2-7, the V gene TRBV18; TRBD2 aligns across 11 bases. The CDR3 contains 15 residues. Germline assignment: CDR1 KGHSH and CDR2 LQKENI. V dropped 3 bases and J dropped 4; count of bases not matched to a gene: 5. CDR3 sequence (DNA): TGTGCCAGCTCACCCACTAGCGGGAGAGTATACGAGCAGTACTTC. Translating gives CASSPTSGRVYEQYF.

The J gene is TRBJ1-2, the V gene TRBV7-2; 7 bases are shared with TRBD1. The germline V gene encodes CDR1 SGHTA and CDR2 FQGNSA. With V trimmed by 0 bases and J by 7 bases, 8 bases remained unmatched. The CDR3 length is 15 residues. The CDR3 loop is CASSLASWTGGGYTF. CDR3 in DNA: TGTGCCAGCAGCTTAGCTTCCTGGACAGGCGGTGGCTACACCTTC.

The chain employs TRBV7-3 and TRBJ2-3; TRBD1 might be the D (5 bases). Germline assignment: CDR1 SGHTA and CDR2 FQGTGA. This CDR3 has 15 amino acids. The V end lost 2 bases, the J end lost 2 bases, and 11 bases lay between the germline ends. CDR3 sequence: CASSLLGATTDTQYF. CDR3 DNA: TGTGCCAGCAGCTTATTAGGGGCCACCACAGATACGCAGTATTTT.

The V gene is TRBV27, the J gene TRBJ2-5; TRBD1 matches 7 bases. V gave up 0 bases and J gave up 5 bases; unmatched junction bases: 6. Germline CDR1 reads MNHEY; CDR2 reads SMNVEV (reference sequence). This CDR3 contains 15 residues. CDR3 in DNA: TGTGCCAGCAGTTTATCTAGACAGGGCGGCGAGACCCAGTACTTC. This codes for CASSLSRQGGETQYF.

This chain uses TRBV25-1 with TRBJ1-1; no firm D call. The CDR3 runs 13 residues. The V gene lost 6 bases and the J gene lost 1 base, with 9 bases spanning the gap. Per germline, CDR1 MGHDK and CDR2 SYGVNS. The CDR3 here is CASRHHQNTEAFF. The CDR3 DNA sequence: TGTGCCAGCAGACATCACCAGAACACTGAAGCTTTCTTT.

V usage is TRBV11-1 and J usage is TRBJ2-3, with 9 nucleotides matching TRBD1. This CDR3 is built from 17 residues. Germline V gene sequence: CDR1 SGHAT, CDR2 FQDESV (reference sequence). Trimming cost V 4 bases and J 3 bases; bases outside gene matches: 11. CDR3 bases: TGTGCCAGCAGCTACTCCGGGACAGGGAGATCGACAGATACGCAGTATTTT. This encodes CASSYSGTGRSTDTQYF.

This chain joins TRBV15 and TRBJ1-4; 8 nucleotides align to TRBD1. J lost 6 bases, V lost 0 bases, and 3 bases had no gene match. Germline lookup yields CDR1 LNHNV and CDR2 YYDKDF (reference sequence). CDR3 size: 15 residues. The CDR3, as DNA: TGTGCCACCAGCAGAGACAGGGGGCGCGATGAAAAACTGTTTTTT. Its translation is CATSRDRGRDEKLFF. The full variable domain, with the rest looked up from reference TRBV15 and TRBJ1-4, is DAMVIQNPRYQVTQFGKPVTLSCSQTLNHNVMYWYQQKSSQAPKLLFHYYDKDFNNEADTPDNFQSRRPNTSFCFLDIRSPGLGDTAMYLCATSRDRGRDEKLFFGSGTQLSVL.

Remarks on this clone: Other DNA sequences from this sample encode an identical CDR3 as well. The V gene is TRBV6-1, the J gene TRBJ1-1, with TRBD1 identical over 9 bases. The J segment lost 0 bases and the V segment lost 4 bases, leaving 3 bases of the junction unmatched. Per the germline V gene, CDR1 is MNHNS and CDR2 is SASEGT. The CDR3 loop spans 15 amino acids. The CDR3, as DNA: TGTGCCAGCAGTGGAGGACAGGGGTTGAACACTGAAGCTTTCTTT. It is translated as CASSGGQGLNTEAFF.

The chain carries TRBV5-5 and TRBJ2-3; 7 bases line up with TRBD1. The length of the CDR3 is 16 residues. V shed 0 bases, J shed 5 bases, and the junction held 9 bases outside the gene matches. CDR1 is SGHKS, CDR2 YYEKEE, per germline (reference sequence). The CDR3: CASSLVWDSLGDTQYF. The CDR3 coding sequence is TGTGCCAGCAGCTTGGTTTGGGACAGCCTAGGAGATACGCAGTATTTT.

The V and J genes are TRBV7-8 and TRBJ1-2, with 10 bases matching TRBD1. The CDR3 covers 14 residues. The germline CDR1 and CDR2 sequences are SGHVS and FQNEAQ. The trim removed 5 bases at V and 4 bases at J, leaving 4 bases unmatched. The CDR3 nucleotides are TGTGCCAGCAGCCGAGGACAGGGGGTCTATGGCTACACCTTC. It codes for CASSRGQGVYGYTF. The variable domain in full, completed from reference TRBV7-8 and TRBJ1-2, reads GAGVSQSPRYKVAKRGQDVALRCDPISGHVSLFWYQQALGQGPEFLTYFQNEAQLDKSGLPSDRFFAERPEGSVSTLKIQRTQQEDSAVYLCASSRGQGVYGYTFGSGTRLTVV.

The chain carries TRBV7-2 and TRBJ1-5; D is uncertain. This CDR3 spans 15 amino acids. In germline, CDR1 is SGHTA, CDR2 FQGNSA. Trimming cost V 1 base and J 6 bases, with 13 bases left between them. CDR3 loop: CASSLGVHRGQPQHF. DNA for the CDR3: TGTGCCAGCAGCTTAGGTGTCCATCGAGGTCAGCCCCAGCATTTT.

V usage is TRBV7-3 and J usage is TRBJ1-1, with D hard to call. CDR1 is SGHTA and CDR2 is FQGTGA in the germline V gene. V was cut by 5 bases and J by 3 bases, with 10 bases left in between. The CDR3 runs 13 residues. The CDR3 region is CASSQARDTEAFF. CDR3 in DNA: TGTGCCAGCAGCCAAGCTCGGGACACTGAAGCTTTCTTT.

In this sample, this clone turned up once. This chain links TRBV7-2 with TRBJ2-1; D remains unclear. Germline V lookup: CDR1 SGHTA, CDR2 FQGNSA. V lost 4 bases to trimming and J lost 9 bases, with 10 bases between them. The CDR3 is 12 amino acids. Here the CDR3 DNA reads TGTGCCAGCAGCTCTTCCCCCTTTGAGCAGTTCTTC. The encoded protein is CASSSSPFEQFF.

CDR3 residues: CASSYPASPDTQYF. The DNA of the CDR3 is TGTGCCAGCAGTTACCCCGCTAGCCCAGATACGCAGTATTTT. The chain couples TRBV6-6 to TRBJ2-3; TRBD2 might be the D (5 bases). Trimming left V 2 bases short and J 4 bases short, with 10 bases between. The CDR3 extends over 14 amino acids. Germline V gene sequence: CDR1 MNHNY, CDR2 SVGAGI (reference sequence).

Comments on this clone: Other nucleotide sequences from this sample produce the same CDR3. J is TRBJ1-5 and V is TRBV30; D gene ambiguous. The germline V gene has CDR1 GTSNPN and CDR2 SVGIG (reference sequence). The CDR3 length is 13 residues. Deletions cut 0 bases from V and 2 bases from J, with 5 bases between. For the CDR3, the DNA is TGTGCCTGGAGTGTACGGGGCAATCAGCCCCAGCATTTT. Translation: CAWSVRGNQPQHF.

The chain couples TRBV10-3 to TRBJ2-7, with D possibly being TRBD1 (6 bases). Germline V CDR1 and CDR2: ENHRY, SYGVKD. The CDR3 has 14 residues. Trimming removed 7 bases at V and 5 bases at J, with 18 bases between. The CDR3 here is CAIKESVSGDEQYF. The DNA for the CDR3 is TGTGCCATCAAAGAATCGGTCTCAGGGGACGAGCAGTACTTC.

This clone is a singleton in its sample. The V and J genes are TRBV6-1 and TRBJ1-3; D not resolved. CDR1 is MNHNS, CDR2 SASEGT, per germline. Trimming took off 2 bases at V and 0 bases at J, with 11 bases between the two ends. The CDR3 totals 16 residues. Here the CDR3 reads CASSETTLVSGNTIYF. As DNA, the CDR3 is TGTGCCAGCAGTGAAACAACGTTGGTCTCTGGAAACACCATATATTTT.

The rearrangement uses TRBV18 and TRBJ2-3; the D is unclear. V lost 0 bases, J lost 4 bases, and 5 bases lay in between. There are 13 residues in the CDR3. Germline assignment: CDR1 KGHSH and CDR2 LQKENI. Here the CDR3 reads CASSPPAADTQYF. The CDR3 nucleotides are TGTGCCAGCTCACCACCGGCCGCAGATACGCAGTATTTT.